Following are 15 T cell receptor beta chains from one sample sequenced in a study of monozygotic twins with inflammatory bowel disease. TCRdb reanalyzed the 5' RACE reads and collapses them to one entry per CDR3 protein, without DNA. In total, the table holds around 400,000 distinct CDR3 sequences. Material for sequencing was blood. These receptors were obtained from a human donor with ulcerative colitis or Crohn's disease, or a healthy co-twin of an affected twin (not recorded which).

The genes are TRBV7-2 and TRBJ1-1; the D call from TCRdb, TRBD1, cannot be confirmed without DNA. The germline gives CDR1 SGHTA, CDR2 FQGNSA. This CDR3 spans 12 amino acids. The CDR3 here is CASSLRVAEAFF.

CDR3 region: CASSPIQGKNYEQYF. The chain employs TRBV6-1 and TRBJ2-7; no DNA is available, so the TRBD1 call from TCRdb remains unchecked. The CDR3 is 15 residues long. Germline CDR1 is MNHNS and CDR2 is SASEGT.

This chain joins TRBV5-5 and TRBJ1-2; with no DNA, the TCRdb D assignment of TRBD1 cannot be verified. Per the germline V gene, CDR1 is SGHKS and CDR2 is YYEKEE (reference sequence). The CDR3 has 15 amino acids. CDR3: CASSPGGRLTYGYTF.

V and J are TRBV6-5 and TRBJ1-1; the TRBD1 assignment by TCRdb is unverifiable without DNA. The CDR3 extends over 14 amino acids. From germline, CDR1 is MNHEY and CDR2 SVGAGI. CDR3 in amino acids: CASSFTGVGTEAFF.

The chain has TRBV25-1 and TRBJ2-5; absent DNA, TCRdb's TRBD1 call cannot be checked. CDR3 size: 16 residues. Looked up from germline, CDR1 is MGHDK and CDR2 is SYGVNS. The CDR3 loop reads CASSLGTLGSQETQYF.

The V and J genes are TRBV12-3 or TRBV12-4 and TRBJ1-1. This CDR3 spans 14 amino acids. The chain's CDR3 is CASSYTQPIGEAFF.

V and J are TRBV11-2 and TRBJ1-1; there is no DNA to check the TCRdb D call of TRBD1. The CDR3 is 15 residues long. In germline, CDR1 is SGHAT, CDR2 FQNNGV. The CDR3 sequence: CASSPFPGPNTEAFF.

V and J are TRBV19 and TRBJ1-2. There are 11 residues in the CDR3. Germline values: CDR1 LNHDA, CDR2 SQIVND (reference sequence). This CDR3 reads CASSLLGGYTF. Supplemented by reference TRBV19 and TRBJ1-2, the full variable domain reads DGGITQSPKYLFRKEGQNVTLSCEQNLNHDAMYWYRQDPGQGLRLIYYSQIVNDFQKGDIAEGYSVSREKKESFPLTVTSAQKNPTAFYLCASSLLGGYTFGSGTRLTVV.

The chain combines TRBV20-1 with TRBJ1-5. The CDR3 is 15 residues long. CDR1 DFQATT and CDR2 SNEGSKA come from the germline V gene (reference sequence). The CDR3 spells CSARGEAERHQPQHF.

The chain has TRBV12-3 or TRBV12-4 and TRBJ2-2; the D gene TCRdb calls, TRBD2, cannot be checked with no DNA. This CDR3 contains 13 residues. The CDR3 sequence: CASSTGDTGELFF.

V is TRBV14 and J is TRBJ2-7. Germline CDR1 and CDR2: SGHDN and FVKESK. This CDR3 has 15 amino acids. The CDR3: CASSQDRSGARAQYF.

CDR3 amino acids: CASSLANATSGSLTYEQYF. V gene TRBV5-1 combines with J gene TRBJ2-7; the D call of TRBD2 rests on TCRdb alone, since no DNA is present to check it. The CDR3 sequence is 19 residues long. Germline V gene lookup returns CDR1 SGHRS and CDR2 YFSETQ.

The V and J genes are TRBV20-1 and TRBJ2-1; TCRdb calls TRBD2, which cannot be checked without DNA. There are 13 residues in the CDR3. Germline values: CDR1 DFQATT, CDR2 SNEGSKA (reference sequence). CDR3 in amino acids: CSLSGGKLNEQFF.

This chain uses TRBV20-1 with TRBJ1-4; the TCRdb D gene call, TRBD1, has no DNA to confirm it. CDR3 size: 14 residues. The germline V gene encodes CDR1 DFQATT and CDR2 SNEGSKA (reference sequence). CDR3: CSAIGGDTNEKLFF.

The chain employs TRBV5-1 and TRBJ2-1; with no DNA, the TCRdb D assignment of TRBD2 cannot be verified. Germline V gene lookup returns CDR1 SGHRS and CDR2 YFSETQ. The CDR3 consists of 15 residues. The CDR3 sequence is CASTHNSGTYNEQFF.